A selection of T cell receptor beta chains follows, all from one sample in a study of blood T cell repertoires in COVID-19. TCRdb's table, derived via immunoSEQ multiplex PCR, lists solely in-frame clones and lacks some. This sample has tens of thousands of clones, with over 60% found just once. The source material was peripheral blood. These TCRs come from an elderly woman with active or convalescent COVID-19. Both conserved end residues are part of each CDR3. Fields, in order: D gene, clone size, J gene, V gene, CDR3 DNA, CDR3 protein. D genes are given only for firm matches. Clone size is not always given. Where it is, it says once, few, many or a class for expanded clones.

>.|.|TRBJ1-5|TRBV7-2
TGTGCCAGCAGCTTCGTCAGGTCTAATCAGCCCCAGCATTTT
CASSFVRSNQPQHF
>TRBD2|once|TRBJ2-3|TRBV19
TGTGCCAGTAGTCTAGCGGGCACAGATACGCAGTATTTT
CASSLAGTDTQYF
>TRBD1|.|TRBJ2-6|TRBV23-1
TGCGCCAGCAGTCTCTCGACAGGGGGACACTCTGGGGCCAACGTCCTGACTTTC
CASSLSTGGHSGANVLTF
>TRBD1|.|TRBJ1-1|TRBV7-9
TGTGCCAGCAGCTTAAGACGGGCCTGGACAGGGGACACTGAAGCTTTCTTT
CASSLRRAWTGDTEAFF
>TRBD1|.|TRBJ1-4|TRBV2
TGTGCCACCGGGACAGAAAATGAAAAACTGTTTTTT
CATGTENEKLFF
>TRBD1|few|TRBJ1-2|TRBV5-1
TGCGCCAGCAGCTTTGGACAGGGAAACGGCTACACCTTC
CASSFGQGNGYTF
>TRBD1|.|TRBJ1-1|TRBV6-5
TGTGCCAGCAACCGACAGGGGGCAGTGAACACTGAAGCTTTCTTT
CASNRQGAVNTEAFF
>TRBD1|.|TRBJ1-2|TRBV14
TGTGCCAGCAGCGAAAACCCGATAGGGACAGGGGACTATGGCTACACCTTC
CASSENPIGTGDYGYTF
>TRBD1|.|TRBJ2-2|TRBV19
TGTGCCAGTACGGGACAGGTGGGGAACACCGGGGAGCTGTTTTTT
CASTGQVGNTGELFF
>.|.|TRBJ1-6|TRBV19
TGTGCCAGTAAGGATATCGCGACAGCTCTTTCACCCCTCCACTTT
CASKDIATALSPLHF
>.|.|TRBJ2-7|TRBV2
TGTGCCAGCAGTGAAGTCGTCGGGGAGTACTTC
CASSEVVGEYF
>TRBD1|once|TRBJ2-2|TRBV5-4
TGTGCCAGCAGCCCCGGACAGGACAGAGTCACCGGGGAGCTGTTTTTT
CASSPGQDRVTGELFF
>.|.|TRBJ2-4|TRBV28
TGTGCCAGCAGTGTACCGGACACCAAAAACATTCAGTACTTC
CASSVPDTKNIQYF
>TRBD1|.|TRBJ1-6|TRBV6-5
TGTGCCAGTCACCCGACAGGGGATAATTCACCCCTCCACTTT
CASHPTGDNSPLHF
>TRBD1|.|TRBJ1-1|TRBV28
TGTGCCAGCAAAATCCGACAGGGAGCCTACGAGTACACTGAAGCTTTCTTT
CASKIRQGAYEYTEAFF
>.|.|TRBJ1-4|TRBV6-2/TRBV6-3
TGTGCCAGCAGTCCGATTAGATCAACTAATGAAAAACTGTTTTTT
CASSPIRSTNEKLFF
>TRBD1|few|TRBJ2-5|TRBV19
TGTGCCAGTAGTCCCGGGACAGTACAAGAGACCCAGTACTTC
CASSPGTVQETQYF
>TRBD1|.|TRBJ2-5|TRBV5-1
TGCGCCAGCAGCCTCCGACAGGGGGAAGAGACCCAGTACTTC
CASSLRQGEETQYF
>.|few|TRBJ1-5|TRBV6-2/TRBV6-3
TGTGCCAGCAGTCGCGTCACCCTAACAGGGTCCCAGCCCCAGCATTTT
CASSRVTLTGSQPQHF
>TRBD2|.|TRBJ2-1|TRBV9
TGTGCCAGCAGCGCGGGACTAGCGACCTATCAGGCCACGCAGTTCTTC
CASSAGLATYQATQFF
>TRBD2|.|TRBJ2-3|TRBV5-1
TGCGCCAGCAGCCAACTAGCGGGGGGCCTCACAGATACGCAGTATTTT
CASSQLAGGLTDTQYF
>TRBD1|.|TRBJ1-5|TRBV9
TGTGCCAGCAGTCCGACAGGGGAGCAGCCCCAGCATTTT
CASSPTGEQPQHF
>.|.|TRBJ2-5|TRBV7-2
TGTGCCAGCAGTCTCCAAGAGACCCAGTACTTC
CASSLQETQYF
>.|.|TRBJ2-7|TRBV28
TGTGCCAGCAGGGGGCAGGGCTCCTCCTACGAGCAGTACTTC
CASRGQGSSYEQYF
>TRBD1|.|TRBJ2-1|TRBV28
TGTGCCAGCAGTCCAAGATACCGTCCCGGGACAGGGGGCGCTTTGCTTGAGCAGTTCTTC
CASSPRYRPGTGGALLEQFF
>TRBD1|.|TRBJ2-2|TRBV6-5
TGTGCCAGCAGCAACCGACAGGGGGGTACCGGGGAGCTGTTTTTT
CASSNRQGGTGELFF
>.|.|TRBJ2-3|TRBV19
TGTGCCAGTAGTGGGGGGGATACAGGGTTGAGGTATGCAGATACGCAGTATTTT
CASSGGDTGLRYADTQYF
>TRBD1|.|TRBJ2-7|TRBV3-1/TRBV3-2
TGTGCCAGCAGCCGACAGGGACCCTACGAGCAGTACTTC
CASSRQGPYEQYF
>.|.|TRBJ1-2|TRBV27
TGTGCCAGCAGTTGGGGAGGGGGCTATGGCTACACCTTC
CASSWGGGYGYTF
>.|.|TRBJ2-3|TRBV7-2
TGTGCCAGCAGCTTAGTAGTCACAGATACGCAGTATTTT
CASSLVVTDTQYF
>.|.|TRBJ1-2|TRBV7-9
TGTGCCAGCAGCTTAGGGGCAGCCCGAGTTAACTATGGCTACACCTTC
CASSLGAARVNYGYTF
>TRBD1|.|TRBJ2-1|TRBV27
TGTGCCAGCAGTTACAGGGGGGAGAGAAGTAATGAGCAGTTCTTC
CASSYRGERSNEQFF
>TRBD2|.|TRBJ2-1|TRBV6-2/TRBV6-3
TGTGCCAGCAGTTACCACGGGGGGGCGAGTGAGCAGTTCTTC
CASSYHGGASEQFF
>TRBD2|.|TRBJ2-7|TRBV7-6
TGTGCCAGCAGCCCCGGACTAGCGGGGGAGCAGTACTTC
CASSPGLAGEQYF
>.|few|TRBJ2-1|TRBV11-3
TGTGCCAGCAGCCCTCGAGGGGGGGGAAATGAGCAGTTCTTC
CASSPRGGGNEQFF
>.|.|TRBJ1-4|TRBV2
TGTGCCAGCAGTGAGTCTGGGAGCCCTAATGAAAAACTGTTTTTT
CASSESGSPNEKLFF
>TRBD2|.|TRBJ2-5|TRBV7-8
TGTGCCAGCAGCTTTAGGGGACTAGCGGGGGGAAAGTACCAAGAGACCCAGTACTTC
CASSFRGLAGGKYQETQYF
>.|.|TRBJ2-5|TRBV19
TGTGCCAGTAGTAAAGGCGGGCAGTACCAAGAGACCCAGTACTTC
CASSKGGQYQETQYF
>.|.|TRBJ2-3|TRBV5-1
TGCGCCAGCAGCTTGCGGGGTCTCGGCACAGATACGCAGTATTTT
CASSLRGLGTDTQYF
>.|.|TRBJ2-5|TRBV7-2
TGTGCCAGCAGCTTAGGGCTCCAAGAGACCCAGTACTTC
CASSLGLQETQYF
>.|.|TRBJ2-6|TRBV19
TGTGCCAGTAGTATGAGCAGGTCGACTGGGGCCAACGTCCTGACTTTC
CASSMSRSTGANVLTF
>TRBD2|.|TRBJ2-1|TRBV7-3
TGTGCCAGCAGCTTAGGGCCGGGTAGCGGGGGCTTGAAGCAGTTCTTC
CASSLGPGSGGLKQFF
>.|.|TRBJ2-1|TRBV11-3
TGTGCCAGCAGCTTAGATGGGCTAGCTACTAATGAGCAGTTCTTC
CASSLDGLATNEQFF
>.|.|TRBJ1-3|TRBV6-5
TGTGCCAGCAGTTACGGGGGGAATGGAAACACCATATATTTT
CASSYGGNGNTIYF